The entry below gives a single TCR beta chain sequence along with its context. Sequenced by immunoSEQ multiplex PCR; TCRdb stores in-frame clones only, minus some. This sample has almost 35,000 clones, with roughly 95% found just once. This sample was taken from a study of preoperative IRX-2 immunotherapy in early breast cancer. V was pared by 0 bases and J by 8 bases, with 11 bases between. CDR3 size: 13 residues. Germline loops: CDR1 SGDLS, CDR2 YYNGEE. Treatment denoted: preoperative locoregional IRX-2 cytokine immunotherapy. Preoperative locoregional IRX-2 cytokine immunotherapy was tested in the phase Ib source study.

The chain carries TRBV9 and TRBJ1-2; D is undetermined. This material was acquired from a patient treated with IRX-2 immunotherapy. This receptor was identified in a human donor with breast cancer. DNA for the CDR3: TGTGCCAGCAGCGTAGGGGTGGGAACCGGCTACACCTTC. Translation gives CASSVGVGTGYTF.